There are many counts of the clone carrying this TCR beta chain. This entry comes from a study of T cells in Graves' hyperthyroidism and ophthalmopathy. Per germline, CDR1 SQVTM and CDR2 ANQGSEA. The CDR3 consists of 15 residues. V lost 1 base to trimming and J lost 3 bases, with 14 bases between them. The CDR3 regions of TCR beta were amplified from RNA transcripts. Primed by the HTBI set, a first-round RT-PCR was run on the TCR CDR3. TCRdb fed the multiplex PCR reads into MiXCR, producing one record per CDR3 protein. The table shows 600,000 or so distinct CDR3 sequences, with roughly 15% occurring only once. Those with hyperthyroidism were 18 to 65 years old, newly diagnosed, and ill for under 2 months. Diagnoses were established using clinical symptoms, serum thyroxine and TRAb, thyroid ultrasound and orbital computed tomography.

The chain recombines TRBV29-1 with TRBJ2-3; maybe TRBD2 (6 bases). The sequence was obtained from a woman aged 25-40 years with Graves' hyperthyroidism. The sequencing input was blood. The CDR3 nucleotides are TGCAGCGTTGAAGGGGGTAGCGGTGGAACAGATACGCAGTATTTT. This codes for CSVEGGSGGTDTQYF.